These T cell receptor beta chains were read from a single sample in a study of patients and donors after allogeneic stem cell transplantation. Via MiXCR, TCRdb re-called the RT-PCR reads, giving one row per CDR3 protein. Here the sample spans nearly 2,000 distinct CDR3 sequences, around 1.7% being singletons. Sequencing input: blood, either unsorted or a sorted T cell fraction (not recorded which). The source of these receptors is a human donor who was either an allogeneic HSCT recipient or a stem cell or donor lymphocyte infusion donor (not recorded which). It is not recorded whose cells these are; they may come from a transplant donor. Both conserved end residues are part of each CDR3.

v_call	j_call	cdr3_aa
TRBV6-1	TRBJ1-1	CASSEGGGPEAFF
TRBV28	TRBJ1-5	CASSLGGRQPQHF
TRBV7-2	TRBJ2-5	CASSLAGRGYQYF
TRBV19	TRBJ2-2	CATHPPGMAGELFF
TRBV7-2	TRBJ1-5	CASSLNGGPEPQHF
TRBV5-1	TRBJ1-6	CASSLQGSPLHF
TRBV29-1	TRBJ2-7	CSVEDTGQGHEQYF
TRBV28	TRBJ2-3	CASSAEVDTQYF
TRBV4-2	TRBJ1-1	CASSQVQVMNTEAFF
TRBV5-1	TRBJ2-6	CASRTGSTGANVLTF
TRBV28	TRBJ2-3	CASREPDLGRWTQYF
TRBV7-2	TRBJ2-3	CASSPGGHRTDTQYF
TRBV7-6	TRBJ2-3	CASSSPFRARASTDTQYF
TRBV2	TRBJ2-7	CASSEARGATYEQYF
TRBV2	TRBJ1-5	CASSELQGLGNQPQHF
TRBV27	TRBJ2-7	CASSSSASGSYEQYF
TRBV7-7	TRBJ2-2	CAVRGGDGELFF
TRBV6-4	TRBJ2-1	CASSDSSKGVTEQFF
TRBV6-1	TRBJ1-6	CASSADRNSPLHF
TRBV11-2	TRBJ2-2	CASSLSPGDNGELFF
TRBV29-1	TRBJ2-1	CSVDPGSSSYNEQFF
TRBV7-2	TRBJ2-5	CASSLEAEETQYF
TRBV15	TRBJ2-1	CATSREPQGGNEQFF
TRBV28	TRBJ2-7	CASSRGGQGGYEQYF
TRBV5-1	TRBJ2-3	CASSLAPDTQYF
TRBV5-6	TRBJ2-5	CASSLRNQETQYF
TRBV5-1	TRBJ2-7	CASSPQKSSYEQYF